Here is one T cell receptor beta chain with its context. Its matching antigen is unknown. This entry belongs to a study of T-cell reconstitution after alpha-beta-depleted transplantation in children. Study outcomes and limitations: By one year post-transplant, T-cell counts and diversity largely arose from T cells that were newly produced. Several patients had high TCRbeta diversity at day 60; it came from surviving recipient T cells and thymic progenitors. It was reported that alpha-beta T cells came from several hundred expanded graft clones (about two months after transplant).

Library preparation (for TCRbeta) was performed with unique molecular identifiers. From the PCR reads, TCRdb called clonotypes with MiXCR, one entry per CDR3 protein. The sample includes fewer than 250,000 distinct CDR3 sequences, over 15% seen only once; the top ten take roughly two fifths. The CDR3 is 14 amino acids. The trim removed 0 bases at V and 3 bases at J, leaving 2 bases unmatched. CDR1 is SGHRS, CDR2 YFSETQ, per germline. The clonotype comes from a male patient aged 2 to 10 who had a stem cell transplant for acute lymphoblastic leukemia, so the T cells may come from the graft donor. Sequenced material: PBMCs, mostly from graft donor cells, taken 360 days after TCRalphabeta/CD19-depleted stem cell transplant. The chain employs TRBV5-1 and TRBJ2-7, with 8 bases fitting TRBD1. The CDR3 DNA sequence: TGCGCCAGCAGCTTGGTTGGACAGGGCTACGAGCAGTACTTC. As protein: CASSLVGQGYEQYF. Full variable domain (outside the CDR3, taken from reference TRBV5-1 and TRBJ2-7): KAGVTQTPRYLIKTRGQQVTLSCSPISGHRSVSWYQQTPGQGLQFLFEYFSETQRNKGNFPGRFSGRQFSNSRSEMNVSTLELGDSALYLCASSLVGQGYEQYFGPGTRLTVT.